A single sample gave rise to the 6 T cell receptor beta chains below, sequenced in a study of post-analysis software for immune sequencing data. Study results and caveats: A handful of TRBV segments were significantly more frequent in patients than in controls. TRBV5-6, TRBV5-1 and TRBV20-1 were among these segments.

The TCR beta cDNA libraries contained unique molecular identifiers. In TCRdb, the PCR reads were re-called with MiXCR into one record per CDR3 protein. The profile shows fewer than 550,000 distinct CDR3 sequences, roughly 34% of them singletons. These TCRs are of unknown antigen specificity. The sequencing sample was made of blood. These receptors were taken from a girl aged 2-17 years with multiple sclerosis.

This clonotype has a handful of counts. This chain uses TRBV4-1 with TRBJ2-1; tentatively, D is TRBD1 or TRBD2 (6 bases each). V shed 1 base and J shed 8 bases, with 9 bases lying between them. The CDR3 length is 13 residues. Germline V gene sequence: CDR1 MGHRA, CDR2 YSYEKL. The CDR3: CASSQVGGHEQFF. CDR3 in DNA: TGCGCCAGCAGCCAAGTCGGGGGCCATGAGCAGTTCTTC.

Only a few counts were recorded for this clonotype. V usage is TRBV20-1 and J usage is TRBJ2-3; D unclear. The germline V gene encodes CDR1 DFQATT and CDR2 SNEGSKA (reference sequence). CDR3 length: 14 residues. Trimming shortened V by 0 bases and J by 6 bases, and 13 bases separated the two germline ends. The CDR3 bases are TGCAGTGCTAGAGACCTCCTTTCTCGGGATACGCAGTATTTT. Protein: CSARDLLSRDTQYF.

J is TRBJ2-3 and V is TRBV7-2, with 9 nucleotides matching TRBD2. Germline V gene lookup returns CDR1 SGHTA and CDR2 FQGNSA. The CDR3 covers 16 residues. V shed 1 base and J 6 bases; nucleotides not matched to a gene: 8. The DNA for the CDR3 is TGTGCCAGCAGCTTAGAGTGGCGGGGGGGCCGGGATACGCAGTATTTT. Translation gives CASSLEWRGGRDTQYF.

This clonotype has only a few counts. This chain joins TRBV5-1 and TRBJ2-7, with a possible D match to TRBD2 (6 bases). Germline lookup yields CDR1 SGHRS and CDR2 YFSETQ. V was pared by 3 bases and J by 3 bases, with 16 bases between. This CDR3 comprises 15 residues. DNA of the CDR3: TGCGCCAGCAGCTCCCCGACGGGGGTCGTCTACGAGCAGTACTTC. Protein: CASSSPTGVVYEQYF.

Remarks on this clonotype: The germline gene is not matched at one end of the junction; a read error may be the cause. V and J are TRBV5-1 and TRBJ2-5; D is unclear. Germline V gene lookup returns CDR1 SGHRS and CDR2 YFSETQ. The CDR3 is 15 amino acids. DNA for the CDR3: TGCGCCAGCAGCCGATGGCAGAGCGTACAAGAGACCCGGTACTTC. Amino acids: CASSRWQSVQETRYF.

This clonotype was detected only a few times. This rearrangement joins TRBV12-3 or TRBV12-4 to TRBJ2-1; the D gene is possibly TRBD2 (5 bases). This CDR3 is built from 14 residues. Trimming removed 4 bases from V and 2 bases from J, with 9 bases in between. CDR3 bases: TGTGCCAGCAGTTCTGACGGGACCTACAATGAGCAGTTCTTC. It codes for CASSSDGTYNEQFF.